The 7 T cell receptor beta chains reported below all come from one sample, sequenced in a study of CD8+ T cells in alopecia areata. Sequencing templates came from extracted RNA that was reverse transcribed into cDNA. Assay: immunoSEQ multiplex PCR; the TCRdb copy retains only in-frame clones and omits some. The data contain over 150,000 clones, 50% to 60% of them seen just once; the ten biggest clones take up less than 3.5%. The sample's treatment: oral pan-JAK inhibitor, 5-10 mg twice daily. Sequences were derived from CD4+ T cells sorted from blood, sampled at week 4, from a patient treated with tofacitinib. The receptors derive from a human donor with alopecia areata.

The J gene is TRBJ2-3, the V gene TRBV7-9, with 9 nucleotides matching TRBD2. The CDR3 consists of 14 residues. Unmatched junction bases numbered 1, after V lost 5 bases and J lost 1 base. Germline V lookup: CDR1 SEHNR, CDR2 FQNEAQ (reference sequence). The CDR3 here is CASSRLAGTDTQYF. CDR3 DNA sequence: TGTGCCAGCAGCCGACTAGCGGGCACAGATACGCAGTATTTT.

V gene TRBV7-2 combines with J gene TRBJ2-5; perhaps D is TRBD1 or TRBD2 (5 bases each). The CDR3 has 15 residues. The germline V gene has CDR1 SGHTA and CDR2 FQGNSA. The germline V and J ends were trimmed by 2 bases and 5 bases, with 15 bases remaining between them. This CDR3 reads CASSLRAGTSETQYF. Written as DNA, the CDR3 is TGTGCCAGCAGCTTAAGGGCAGGGACGTCGGAGACCCAGTACTTC.

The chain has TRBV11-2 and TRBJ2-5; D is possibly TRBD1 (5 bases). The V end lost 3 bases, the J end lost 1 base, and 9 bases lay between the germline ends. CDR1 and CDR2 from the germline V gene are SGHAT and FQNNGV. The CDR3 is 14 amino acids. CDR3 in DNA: TGTGCCAGCAGCTTTCGACAGACCCAAGAGACCCAGTACTTC. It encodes CASSFRQTQETQYF.

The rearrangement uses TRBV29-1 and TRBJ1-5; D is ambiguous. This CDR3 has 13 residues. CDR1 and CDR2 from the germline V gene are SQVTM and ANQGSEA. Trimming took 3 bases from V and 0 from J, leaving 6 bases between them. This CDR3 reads CSVEWSSNQPQHF. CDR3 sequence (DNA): TGCAGCGTTGAGTGGTCTAGCAATCAGCCCCAGCATTTT.

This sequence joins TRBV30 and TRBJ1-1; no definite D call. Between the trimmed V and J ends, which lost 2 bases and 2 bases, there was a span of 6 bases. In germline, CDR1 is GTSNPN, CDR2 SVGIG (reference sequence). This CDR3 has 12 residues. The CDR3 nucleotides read TGTGCCTGGAGTCCTATTAACACTGAAGCTTTCTTT. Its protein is CAWSPINTEAFF. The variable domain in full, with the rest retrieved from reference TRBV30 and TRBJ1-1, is SQTIHQWPATLVQPVGSPLSLECTVEGTSNPNLYWYRQAAGRGLQLLFYSVGIGQISSEVPQNLSASRPQDRQFILSSKKLLLSDSGFYLCAWSPINTEAFFGQGTRLTVV.

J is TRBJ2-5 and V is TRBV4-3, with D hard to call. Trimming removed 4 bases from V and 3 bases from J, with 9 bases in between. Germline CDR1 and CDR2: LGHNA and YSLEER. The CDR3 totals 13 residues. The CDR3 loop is CASSRARKETQYF. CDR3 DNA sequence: TGCGCCAGCAGCCGAGCTAGAAAAGAGACCCAGTACTTC.

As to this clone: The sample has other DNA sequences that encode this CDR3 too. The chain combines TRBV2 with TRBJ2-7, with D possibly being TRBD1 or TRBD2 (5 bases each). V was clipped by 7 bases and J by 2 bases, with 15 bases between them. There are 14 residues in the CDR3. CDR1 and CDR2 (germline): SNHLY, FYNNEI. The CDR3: CASKEGGAAYEQYF. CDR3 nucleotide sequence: TGTGCCAGCAAAGAGGGTGGGGCAGCCTACGAGCAGTACTTC.